This T cell receptor beta chain originates from a study of CD8 T cells in Susac syndrome. For the study at large: There were Susac syndrome patients who were therapy-naive at blood draw, others on corticosteroids, and others on intravenous immunoglobulin alone.

General study results and limits: As acknowledged by the study, its TCR sequencing and HLA analysis included a relatively small number of individuals.

Sequencing of TCR beta drew on CD8+ and CD4+ T cells from blood. With regard to this clonotype: Its target is not known.

The RNA, 0.5 to 1 ug, was put through reverse transcription using random hexamers. The CDR3 of TCR beta was amplified by immunoSEQ multiplex PCR across 54 Vbeta and 13 Jbeta. TCRdb reprocessed the immunoSEQ multiplex PCR reads via MiXCR and lists one record per CDR3 protein. The table has roughly 200,000 distinct CDR3 sequences, roughly 92% seen once; the top ten hold around 0.11%. The CDR3 spans 11 residues. CDR1 is SQVTM, CDR2 ANQGSEA, per germline. V lost 2 bases and J 6 bases, leaving 6 bases between the germline ends. The sequence came from a human donor with Susac syndrome. The chain joins TRBV29-1 to TRBJ2-3; D not resolved. The specimen sequenced was CD4+ T cells from PBMCs. This CDR3 reads CSVESRDTQYF. CDR3 nucleotides: TGCAGCGTTGAATCCCGGGATACGCAGTATTTT.